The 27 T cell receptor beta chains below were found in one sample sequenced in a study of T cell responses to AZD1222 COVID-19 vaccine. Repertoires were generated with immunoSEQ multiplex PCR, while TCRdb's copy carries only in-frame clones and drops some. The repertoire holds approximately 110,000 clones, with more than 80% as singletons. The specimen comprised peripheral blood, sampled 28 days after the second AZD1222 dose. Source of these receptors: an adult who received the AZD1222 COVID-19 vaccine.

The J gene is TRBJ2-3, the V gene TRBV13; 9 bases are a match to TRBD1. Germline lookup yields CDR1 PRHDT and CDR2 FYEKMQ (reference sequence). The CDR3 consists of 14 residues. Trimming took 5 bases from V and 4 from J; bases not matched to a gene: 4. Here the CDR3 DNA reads TGTGCCAGCAGCCCTCGGACAGGGGCAGATACGCAGTATTTT. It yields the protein CASSPRTGADTQYF.

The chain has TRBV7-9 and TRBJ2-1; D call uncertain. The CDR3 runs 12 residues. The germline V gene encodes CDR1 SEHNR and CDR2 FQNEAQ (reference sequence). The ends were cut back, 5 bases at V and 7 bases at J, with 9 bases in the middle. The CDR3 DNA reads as TGTGCCAGCAGCCGGGCTGTAAATGAGCAGTTCTTC. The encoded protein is CASSRAVNEQFF.

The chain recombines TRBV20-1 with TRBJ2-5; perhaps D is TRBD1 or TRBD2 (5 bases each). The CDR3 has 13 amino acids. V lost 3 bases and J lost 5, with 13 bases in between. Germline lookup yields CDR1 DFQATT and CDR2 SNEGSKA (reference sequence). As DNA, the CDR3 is TGCAGTGCTAGTTCCGGGGCTATGGAGACCCAGTACTTC. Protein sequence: CSASSGAMETQYF.

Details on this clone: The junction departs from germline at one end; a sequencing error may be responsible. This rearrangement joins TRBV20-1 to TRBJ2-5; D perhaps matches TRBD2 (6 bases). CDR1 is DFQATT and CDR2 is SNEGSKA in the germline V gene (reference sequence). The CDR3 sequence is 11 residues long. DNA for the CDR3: TGCAGTGCTAGAGATGGGAGGACTCCCAACTTC. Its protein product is CSARDGRTPNF.

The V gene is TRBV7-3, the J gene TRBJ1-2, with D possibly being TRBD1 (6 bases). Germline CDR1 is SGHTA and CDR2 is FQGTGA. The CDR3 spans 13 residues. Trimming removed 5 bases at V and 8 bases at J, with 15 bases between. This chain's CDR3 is CASSPATGEGYTF. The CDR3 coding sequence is TGTGCCAGCAGCCCCGCGACAGGCGAGGGCTACACCTTC. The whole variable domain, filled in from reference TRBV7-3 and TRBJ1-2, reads GAGVSQTPSNKVTEKGKYVELRCDPISGHTALYWYRQSLGQGPEFLIYFQGTGAADDSGLPNDRFFAVRPEGSVSTLKIQRTERGDSAVYLCASSPATGEGYTFGSGTRLTVV.

The CDR3 sequence is CAISEWQGGNNQPQHF. The DNA for the CDR3 is TGTGCCATCAGTGAGTGGCAGGGAGGGAATAATCAGCCCCAGCATTTT. J is TRBJ1-5 and V is TRBV10-3; maybe TRBD1 (5 bases). The ends were cut back, 1 base at V and 4 bases at J, with 14 bases in the middle. Per the germline V gene, CDR1 is ENHRY and CDR2 is SYGVKD. The CDR3 sequence is 16 residues long.

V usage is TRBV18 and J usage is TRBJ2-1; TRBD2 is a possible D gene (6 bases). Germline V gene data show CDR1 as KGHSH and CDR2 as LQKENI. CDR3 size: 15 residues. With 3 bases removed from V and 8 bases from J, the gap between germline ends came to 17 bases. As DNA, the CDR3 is TGTGCCAGCTCACCGGGGGAGGCGCCCTTCGATGAGCAGTTCTTC. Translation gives CASSPGEAPFDEQFF.

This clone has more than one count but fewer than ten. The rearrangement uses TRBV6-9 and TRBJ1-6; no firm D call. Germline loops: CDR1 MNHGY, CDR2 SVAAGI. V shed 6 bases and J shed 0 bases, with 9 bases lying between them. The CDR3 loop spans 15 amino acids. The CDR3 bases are TGTGCCAGCAGGTGGGATAACTCCTATAATTCACCCCTCCACTTT. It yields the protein CASRWDNSYNSPLHF.

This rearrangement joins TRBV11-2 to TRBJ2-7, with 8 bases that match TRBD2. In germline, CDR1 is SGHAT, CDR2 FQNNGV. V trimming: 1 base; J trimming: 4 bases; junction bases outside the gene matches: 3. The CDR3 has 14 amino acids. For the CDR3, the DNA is TGTGCCAGCAGCTTAGCGGGGGGGACTTACGAGCAGTACTTC. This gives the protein CASSLAGGTYEQYF.

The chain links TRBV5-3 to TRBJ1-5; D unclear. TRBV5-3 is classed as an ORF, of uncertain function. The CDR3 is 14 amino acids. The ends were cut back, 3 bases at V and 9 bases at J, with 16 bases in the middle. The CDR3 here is CARSWGLAFMPQHF. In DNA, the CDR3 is TGTGCCAGAAGCTGGGGTCTAGCTTTTATGCCCCAGCATTTT.

In DNA form, the CDR3 reads TGTGCCAGCAGCTCCGGCGGGACCCTCGGTGGGGAGACCCAGTACTTC. It encodes CASSSGGTLGGETQYF. The chain uses TRBV6-2 or TRBV6-3 and TRBJ2-5, with D tentatively TRBD2 (6 bases). V was pared by 6 bases and J by 5 bases, with 22 bases between. The CDR3 spans 16 residues. Germline CDR1 is MNHEY and CDR2 is SVGEGT.

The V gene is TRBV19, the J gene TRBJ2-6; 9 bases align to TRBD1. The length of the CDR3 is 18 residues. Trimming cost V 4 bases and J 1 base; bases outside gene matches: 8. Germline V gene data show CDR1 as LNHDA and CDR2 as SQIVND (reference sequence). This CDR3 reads CASSTYRGRVSGANVLTF. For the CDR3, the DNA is TGTGCCAGTAGTACCTACAGGGGGCGAGTGTCTGGGGCCAACGTCCTGACTTTC.

The CDR3 DNA sequence: TGTGCCAGTAGTATAGGCGTCAATCAGCCCCAGCATTTT. Residues: CASSIGVNQPQHF. The V and J genes are TRBV19 and TRBJ1-5; no clear D gene. The germline CDR1 and CDR2 sequences are LNHDA and SQIVND (reference sequence). The CDR3 sequence is 13 residues long. The V end was cut by 1 base, the J end by 3 bases, with 4 bases between.

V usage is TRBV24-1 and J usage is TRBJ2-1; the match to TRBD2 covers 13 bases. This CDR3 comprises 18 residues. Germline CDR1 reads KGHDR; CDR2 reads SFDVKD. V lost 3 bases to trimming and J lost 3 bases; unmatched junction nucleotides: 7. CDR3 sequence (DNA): TGTGCCACCAGTGATCGCGGGACTAGCGGGGATAGCTACAATGAGCAGTTCTTC. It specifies CATSDRGTSGDSYNEQFF.

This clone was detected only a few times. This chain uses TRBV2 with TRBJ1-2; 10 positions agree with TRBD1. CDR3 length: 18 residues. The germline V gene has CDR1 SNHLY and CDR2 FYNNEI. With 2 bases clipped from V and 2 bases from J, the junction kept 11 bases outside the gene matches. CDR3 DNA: TGTGCCAGCAGTGAACGGGGACAGGGGCGGAGGCCAAACTATGGCTACACCTTC. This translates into CASSERGQGRRPNYGYTF.

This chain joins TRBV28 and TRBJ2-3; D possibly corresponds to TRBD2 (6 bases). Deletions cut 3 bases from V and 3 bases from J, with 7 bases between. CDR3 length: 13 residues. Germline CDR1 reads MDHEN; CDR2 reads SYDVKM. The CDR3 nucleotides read TGTGCCAGCAGTTTGGGGGGTACAGATACGCAGTATTTT. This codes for CASSLGGTDTQYF. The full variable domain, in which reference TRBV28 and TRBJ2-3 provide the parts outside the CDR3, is DVKVTQSSRYLVKRTGEKVFLECVQDMDHENMFWYRQDPGLGLRLIYFSYDVKMKEKGDIPEGYSVSREKKERFSLILESASTNQTSMYLCASSLGGTDTQYFGPGTRLTVL.

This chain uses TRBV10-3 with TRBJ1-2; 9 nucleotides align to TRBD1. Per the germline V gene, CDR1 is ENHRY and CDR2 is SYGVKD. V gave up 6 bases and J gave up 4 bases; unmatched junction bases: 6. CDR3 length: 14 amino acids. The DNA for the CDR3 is TGTGCCATCAGGACAGGGGGAGGTGGCTATGGCTACACCTTC. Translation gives CAIRTGGGGYGYTF.

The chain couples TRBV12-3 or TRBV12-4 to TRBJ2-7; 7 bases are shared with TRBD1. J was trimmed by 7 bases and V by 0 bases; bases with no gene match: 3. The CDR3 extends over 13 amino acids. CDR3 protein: CASSLAGGAEQYF. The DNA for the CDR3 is TGTGCCAGCAGTTTAGCAGGGGGCGCAGAGCAGTACTTC.

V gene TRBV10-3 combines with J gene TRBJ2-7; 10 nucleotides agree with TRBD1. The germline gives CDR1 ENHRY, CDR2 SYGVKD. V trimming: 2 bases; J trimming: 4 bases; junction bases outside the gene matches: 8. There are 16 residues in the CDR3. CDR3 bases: TGTGCCATCAGTGAGGGGGACAGGGGCGTAGAGTACGAGCAGTACTTC. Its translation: CAISEGDRGVEYEQYF.

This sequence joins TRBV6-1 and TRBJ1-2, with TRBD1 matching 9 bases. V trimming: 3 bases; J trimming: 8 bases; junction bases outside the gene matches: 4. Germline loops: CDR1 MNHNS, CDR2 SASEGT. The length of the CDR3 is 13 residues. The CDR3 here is CASSEDRGRGYTF. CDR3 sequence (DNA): TGTGCCAGCAGTGAGGACAGGGGAAGGGGCTACACCTTC.

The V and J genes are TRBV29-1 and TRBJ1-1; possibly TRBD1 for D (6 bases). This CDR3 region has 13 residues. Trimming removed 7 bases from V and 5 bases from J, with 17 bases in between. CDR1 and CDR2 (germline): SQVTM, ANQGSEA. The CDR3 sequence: CSGYVTGRTEAFF. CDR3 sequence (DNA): TGCAGCGGTTACGTTACAGGGAGAACTGAAGCTTTCTTT.

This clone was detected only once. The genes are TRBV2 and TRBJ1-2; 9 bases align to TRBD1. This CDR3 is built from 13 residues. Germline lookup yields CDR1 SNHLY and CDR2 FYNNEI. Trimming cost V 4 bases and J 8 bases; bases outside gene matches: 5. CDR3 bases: TGTGCCAGCAGTGTACAGGGGGCGCGGGGCTACACCTTC. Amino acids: CASSVQGARGYTF.

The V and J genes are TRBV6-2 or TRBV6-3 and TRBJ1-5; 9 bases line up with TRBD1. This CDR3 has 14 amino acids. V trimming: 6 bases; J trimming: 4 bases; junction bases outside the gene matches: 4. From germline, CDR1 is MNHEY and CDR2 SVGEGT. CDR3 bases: TGTGCCAGCAGCGTACAGGGGGCAAATCAGCCCCAGCATTTT. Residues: CASSVQGANQPQHF.

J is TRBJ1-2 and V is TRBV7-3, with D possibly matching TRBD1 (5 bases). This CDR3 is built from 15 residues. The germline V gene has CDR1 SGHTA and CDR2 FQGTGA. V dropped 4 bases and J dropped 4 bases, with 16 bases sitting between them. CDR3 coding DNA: TGTGCCAGCAGCTCGGCCCCCTCGGGGACCTATGGCTACACCTTC. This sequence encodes CASSSAPSGTYGYTF.

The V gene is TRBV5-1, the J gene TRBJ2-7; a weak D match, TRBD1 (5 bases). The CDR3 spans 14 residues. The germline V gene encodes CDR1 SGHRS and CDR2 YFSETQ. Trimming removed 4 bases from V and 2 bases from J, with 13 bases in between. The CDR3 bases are TGCGCCAGCAGCCCATTGACAGACCCCTACGAGCAGTACTTC. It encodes CASSPLTDPYEQYF.

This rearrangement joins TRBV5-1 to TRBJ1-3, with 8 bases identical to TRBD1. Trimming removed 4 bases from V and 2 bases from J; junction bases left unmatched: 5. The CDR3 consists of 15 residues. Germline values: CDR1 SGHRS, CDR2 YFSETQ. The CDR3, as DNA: TGCGCCAGCAGCCCGAGGACAGGGACTGGAAACACCATATATTTT. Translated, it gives CASSPRTGTGNTIYF.

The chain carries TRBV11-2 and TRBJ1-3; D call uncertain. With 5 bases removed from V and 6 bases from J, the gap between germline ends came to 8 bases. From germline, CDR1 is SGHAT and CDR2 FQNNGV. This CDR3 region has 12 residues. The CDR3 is CASSPPPNTIYF. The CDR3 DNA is TGTGCCAGCAGCCCTCCCCCAAACACCATATATTTT.